These 14 T cell receptor beta chains were sequenced from one sample in a study of cytomegalovirus exposure and HLA in healthy donors. PCR primers comprised 60 Vbeta and 13 Jbeta primers. The table came from immunoSEQ multiplex PCR; TCRdb's copy has only in-frame clones and leaves some out. Of approximately 220,000 clones listed, roughly 80% are singletons. Specimen: PBMCs. These receptors were taken from a man aged 25-45 years in good health and CMV-seronegative.

This chain joins TRBV28 and TRBJ2-7; D possibly corresponds to TRBD2 (6 bases). Germline assignment: CDR1 MDHEN and CDR2 SYDVKM. V was cut by 7 bases and J by 6 bases, with 16 bases left in between. This CDR3 has 13 amino acids. The CDR3 DNA reads TGTGCCAGCAAGGTTGGGACTGCAGGCGAGCAGTACTTC. Its protein product is CASKVGTAGEQYF.

CDR3 amino acids: CASSYAGTGWVGELFF. The CDR3 nucleotides are TGTGCCAGCAGCTACGCCGGGACAGGGTGGGTCGGGGAGCTGTTTTTT. The chain combines TRBV5-5 with TRBJ2-2; 9 positions match TRBD1. This CDR3 is 16 amino acids long. The V segment lost 3 bases and the J segment 7 bases; nucleotides outside the gene matches: 10. Germline V gene sequence: CDR1 SGHKS, CDR2 YYEKEE (reference sequence).

The CDR3 region is CASSLVDRGVVKTQYF. CDR3 DNA: TGTGCCAGCAGCTTAGTAGACAGGGGGGTCGTAAAGACCCAGTACTTC. J is TRBJ2-5 and V is TRBV7-6; 9 nucleotides agree with TRBD1. The CDR3 totals 16 residues. The V gene end was trimmed by 1 base and the J gene end by 6 bases; junction bases not matched to a gene: 9. Germline assignment: CDR1 SGHVS and CDR2 FNYEAQ.

This clone was counted only a few times. This chain links TRBV19 with TRBJ1-2; D is ambiguous. In germline, CDR1 is LNHDA, CDR2 SQIVND (reference sequence). Trimming removed 2 bases from V and 1 base from J, with 8 bases in between. CDR3 length: 14 amino acids. CDR3 sequence (DNA): TGTGCCAGTAGTATAATCGGAGATAACTATGGCTACACCTTC. Its protein product is CASSIIGDNYGYTF.

This clone was counted a few times. V usage is TRBV6-1 and J usage is TRBJ1-5; tentative D call: TRBD1 (6 bases). Trimming removed 6 bases from V and 0 bases from J, with 9 bases in between. Germline V gene data show CDR1 as MNHNS and CDR2 as SASEGT. The length of the CDR3 is 14 residues. As DNA, the CDR3 is TGTGCCAGCAGCCGACAGGTTAGCAATCAGCCCCAGCATTTT. As protein: CASSRQVSNQPQHF.

The rearrangement uses TRBV5-8 and TRBJ1-4; D gene ambiguous. This CDR3 has 17 residues. Germline-derived CDR1 and CDR2 are SGHTS and YDEGEE. Trimming removed 6 bases from V and 2 bases from J, with 20 bases in between. CDR3 sequence (DNA): TGTGCCAGCAAGTTCGGCGGCGGGTTTCTGACTAATGAAAAACTGTTTTTT. It yields the protein CASKFGGGFLTNEKLFF.

The V gene is TRBV6-5, the J gene TRBJ1-1; D gene ambiguous. This CDR3 is built from 12 residues. The V gene's germline CDR1 is MNHEY and CDR2 SVGAGI. The V and J ends lost 3 bases and 2 bases respectively, with 4 bases between them. The CDR3 DNA follows: TGTGCCAGCAGTTATAGTAACACTGAAGCTTTCTTT. Its protein product is CASSYSNTEAFF.

This clone was counted a few times. The CDR3, as DNA: TGTGCCAGCAGCTGGTGGGGTGCGGGCACTGAAGCTTTCTTT. Encoded protein: CASSWWGAGTEAFF. The chain links TRBV5-4 to TRBJ1-1; the D is unclear. The CDR3 sequence is 14 residues long. V lost 3 bases and J lost 4, with 13 bases in between. Germline CDR1 reads SGHNT; CDR2 reads YYREEE (reference sequence). Variable domain in full (rest from reference TRBV5-4 and TRBJ1-1): ETGVTQSPTHLIKTRGQQVTLRCSSQSGHNTVSWYQQALGQGPQFIFQYYREEENGRGNFPPRFSGLQFPNYSSELNVNALELDDSALYLCASSWWGAGTEAFFGQGTRLTVV.

The chain uses TRBV28 and TRBJ2-7, with TRBD1 as a possible D gene (7 bases). From germline, CDR1 is MDHEN and CDR2 SYDVKM. This CDR3 contains 17 residues. V was cut by 1 base and J by 0 bases, with 16 bases left in between. The CDR3, as DNA: TGTGCCAGCAGTTTATCATCTGGACAGGACTACTCCTACGAGCAGTACTTC. It translates to CASSLSSGQDYSYEQYF.

The genes are TRBV6-6 and TRBJ1-2, with D tentatively TRBD1 (5 bases). Germline CDR1 is MNHNY and CDR2 is SVGAGI (reference sequence). Trimming removed 4 bases at V and 2 bases at J, with 17 bases between. This CDR3 contains 16 residues. The CDR3 nucleotides are TGTGCCAGCAGTTCCCGACAGAGCATCTTAAACTATGGCTACACCTTC. Its protein is CASSSRQSILNYGYTF.

This clone has just a few counts. This rearrangement joins TRBV6-5 to TRBJ2-2; D may be TRBD1 (5 bases). The V end lost 4 bases, the J end lost 3 bases, and 9 bases lay between the germline ends. This CDR3 comprises 14 residues. In germline, CDR1 is MNHEY, CDR2 SVGAGI. CDR3 nucleotide sequence: TGTGCCAGCAGTTTTTCCAGGGACACCGGGGAGCTGTTTTTT. Amino acid sequence: CASSFSRDTGELFF.

The chain uses TRBV7-8 and TRBJ2-7, with 8 bases identical to TRBD1. CDR1 and CDR2 (germline): SGHVS, FQNEAQ. The CDR3 sequence is 14 residues long. With 3 bases clipped from V and 6 bases from J, the junction kept 7 bases outside the gene matches. This CDR3 reads CASSFGRGRLEQYF. CDR3 coding DNA: TGTGCCAGCAGCTTTGGCAGGGGGCGCCTCGAGCAGTACTTC.

The V gene is TRBV5-4, the J gene TRBJ2-7; maybe TRBD2 (5 bases). This CDR3 has 13 residues. CDR1 is SGHNT, CDR2 YYREEE, per germline (reference sequence). The V end lost 0 bases, the J end lost 7 bases, and 11 bases lay between the germline ends. CDR3 in DNA: TGTGCCAGCAGCTTGGAAGCGGCGCGGGAGCAGTACTTC. Its protein product is CASSLEAAREQYF.

This rearrangement joins TRBV7-9 to TRBJ2-2; a weak D match, TRBD2 (6 bases). The CDR3 spans 15 residues. Trimming took 7 bases from V and 2 from J, leaving 14 bases between them. Germline V gene sequence: CDR1 SEHNR, CDR2 FQNEAQ (reference sequence). The CDR3: CASTQTRENTGELFF. The CDR3 DNA follows: TGTGCCAGCACCCAAACGCGGGAAAACACCGGGGAGCTGTTTTTT.